This is a list of T cell receptor beta chains from one sample in a study of vaccination and CD4 T cells after COVID-19. No antigen has been assigned to these receptors. TCRdb reprocessed the PCR reads with MiXCR, giving one entry per CDR3 protein. This repertoire shows fewer than 20,000 distinct CDR3 sequences, roughly half found once; its top ten account for 3.5% to 4.5%. The sample consisted of CD4+ T cells from blood, cultured in vitro, taken before SARS-CoV-2 vaccination. The source is a human donor who had recovered from COVID-19. Each CDR3 is given with its conserved first and last residue. A D gene is named only where the DNA matches it firmly. A row's size may be missing; if present it is once, few, many or a size class.

d_gene: TRBD2; v_gene: TRBV20-1; j_gene: TRBJ2-7; abundance: -; CDR3nt: TGCAGTGCTAGAGAACCAGCGGGGGGCGCGGGGGAGCAGTACTTC; CDR3aa: CSAREPAGGAGEQYF
d_gene: TRBD2; v_gene: TRBV20-1; j_gene: TRBJ2-3; abundance: -; CDR3nt: TGCAGTGCTTCCGGACTAGCGGGAGGGCTGGCAGATACGCAGTATTTT; CDR3aa: CSASGLAGGLADTQYF
d_gene: TRBD2; v_gene: TRBV10-2; j_gene: TRBJ2-5; abundance: -; CDR3nt: TGCGCCAGCAACTTCGAGCGGGGGCAAGAGACCCAGTACTTC; CDR3aa: CASNFERGQETQYF
d_gene: -; v_gene: TRBV7-9; j_gene: TRBJ2-5; abundance: few; CDR3nt: TGTGCCAGCAGCTTAGGGAGTTACCAAGAGACCCAGTACTTC; CDR3aa: CASSLGSYQETQYF
d_gene: -; v_gene: TRBV6-2/TRBV6-3; j_gene: TRBJ1-1; abundance: -; CDR3nt: TGTGCCAGCAGTTATCTTCCCCCGGGACCTGGAGCTTTCTTT; CDR3aa: CASSYLPPGPGAFF
d_gene: -; v_gene: TRBV28; j_gene: TRBJ1-6; abundance: -; CDR3nt: TGTGCCAGCGGGAGTCCCTATAATTCACCCCTCCACTTT; CDR3aa: CASGSPYNSPLHF
d_gene: -; v_gene: TRBV11-3; j_gene: TRBJ2-5; abundance: -; CDR3nt: TGTGCCAGCAGCCTCGGAACGAGACAAGAGACCCAGTACTTC; CDR3aa: CASSLGTRQETQYF
d_gene: -; v_gene: TRBV6-2/TRBV6-3; j_gene: TRBJ2-3; abundance: -; CDR3nt: TGTGCCAGCAGTTCCAGCGTAGATACGCAGTATTTT; CDR3aa: CASSSSVDTQYF
d_gene: TRBD2; v_gene: TRBV28; j_gene: TRBJ2-3; abundance: -; CDR3nt: TGTGCCAGCATGAGCGGGAAGGGCACAGATACGCAGTATTTT; CDR3aa: CASMSGKGTDTQYF
d_gene: -; v_gene: TRBV19; j_gene: TRBJ1-2; abundance: -; CDR3nt: TGTGCCAGTAGAAACCGGGAGGCGGGAGCTAACTATGGCTACACCTTC; CDR3aa: CASRNREAGANYGYTF